This TCR beta chain stems from a study of cytomegalovirus exposure and HLA in healthy donors. General observations from the study: Across donors, most TCRs were seen rarely, yet some public ones were widespread. It emerged from a later analysis that several of the most significant clusters appeared to be linked to common viral pathogens.

With respect to this clone: Its antigen is not known.

J was trimmed by 4 bases and V by 4 bases; bases with no gene match: 8. CDR3 size: 16 residues. Per germline, CDR1 MGHRA and CDR2 YSYEKL. The PCR made use of 60 Vbeta and 13 Jbeta primers. Sequencing was performed with immunoSEQ multiplex PCR; in TCRdb, only in-frame clones are kept and a portion is missing. Reported are about 200,000 clones; the ten largest clones contain almost 0.75%. The TCR sequence derives from a boy aged 5 to 17 in good health and CMV-seronegative. The V and J genes are TRBV4-1 and TRBJ2-1, with 9 bases fitting TRBD1. Sequencing was performed on PBMCs. The CDR3 region is CASSRLAGTGYNEQFF. CDR3 DNA sequence: TGCGCCAGCAGCCGCCTAGCCGGGACAGGGTACAATGAGCAGTTCTTC.